A single T cell receptor beta chain is shown here with its context. Its antigen remains unidentified. It has no much larger one-base neighbor in the sample; base qualities were not kept. This specimen belongs to a study of shared clonotypes between healthy human individuals (dated by TCRdb to 2019 to 2021). At the level of the whole study: A few men and a couple of women, aged 18 to 49 years, made up the cohort. Blood TCR repertoires of five healthy adults were deeply sequenced to estimate repertoire size and the extent of clonotype sharing between individuals. Between about 0.8 and 9.5 billion PBMCs per donor were obtained by leukapheresis. Different laboratories and diverse techniques were used to prepare libraries and sequence TCR repertoires, to increase sequencing depth and limit assay-specific biases.

The CDR3 starts with the cysteine, ends with the phenylalanine, and has 15 residues. Just CDR3 DNA is preserved here, 45 bases in frame from base 1. Relative to germline, V is missing 5 bases and J is missing 3 bases, with 7 bases of the junction outside any gene match. CDR1 and CDR2 are drawn from the germline V gene (reference sequence): SEHNR, FQNEAQ. General study outcomes and caveats: Sampling was limited to blood, and TCR repertoires in tissue likely differ from TCR repertoires in blood. Pairwise subsampling indicated that sequencing depth was expected to affect the degree of clonotype sharing among donors. The genetic and exposure-history diversity represented was limited by the small number of donors.

The donors were healthy, HIV-negative adults with no recently reported acute infections or vaccinations. Every donor was a Caucasian adult living in Nashville, Tennessee, USA. For unsorted samples, some 90 million PBMCs were counted and genomic DNA was extracted with the QIAamp DNA Blood Mini kit. Blood was collected by leukapheresis, and PBMCs were isolated by Ficoll-Histopaque density gradient centrifugation and then cryopreserved in liquid nitrogen vapor phase. Using the deep immunoSEQ assay, TCR CDR3 regions were amplified from genomic DNA by multiplex PCR. For each cell subset, the extracted genomic DNA was distributed evenly across all wells of several immunoSEQ 96-well plates, and each plate served as one replicate. For unsorted PBMC, approximately 0.3 ug of genomic DNA, equivalent to approximately 30,000 T cell genomes, went into each replicate PCR. Unsorted PBMC genomic DNA was sequenced across ten immunoSEQ deep assay plates. Purified libraries were quantified with a Qubit 3.0 fluorometer, sized on a Bioanalyzer 2100, and re-quantified with the KAPA Library Quantification kit. Every immunoSEQ 96-well plate was sequenced on a separate single-read 150-cycle Illumina NextSeq 550 flow cell. In the paper's pipeline: Because the immunoSEQ output included only junctional sequences and no quality scores, the filtering could not be the same as the filtering used for full-length reads. To assign V/J genes and CDR3, sequences were annotated using PyIR, a Python wrapper for IgBLAST v1.9, with IMGT germline references. Reads were removed for weak V/J assignments (E-value above 1e-6), missing CDR3, stop codons, out-of-frame junctions, or ambiguous translated residues. V3J clonotypes were defined as sequences sharing an identical inferred V gene, J gene, and CDR3 amino acid sequence. To compute the percentage overlap between repertoires, the number of shared unique clonotypes was divided by the size of the smaller repertoire. Three approaches were used to assess repertoire richness: RTK rarefaction, the Chao1 estimator, and Recon v2.1 estimates of unobserved clonotypes. This immuneACCESS table, as held by TCRdb, lists in-frame sequences with V and J called but not all clones. Of the missing ones, under half trace to an unresolved V gene in checked studies; the others have no known cause. The D gene and trimming were derived from the DNA, and the V and J assignments and clone size from that table. The table for this sample lists roughly 490,000 clones; around 78% of them were counted only once. The ten largest make up 10% to 15% of the sample.

The receptor comes from a woman in her 40s in good health. Some clones in this sample may be carry-over from other donors' samples. The chain links TRBV7-9 with TRBJ1-3, with 7 bases aligning to TRBD1. The sequencing sample was made of PBMCs. The DNA sequence follows: TGTGCCAGCAGCATCACTCAGGGGGTTGGAAACACCATATATTTT. This encodes CASSITQGVGNTIYF. Full variable domain (CDR3 extended with the reference TRBV7-9 and TRBJ1-3 proteins): DTGVSQNPRHKITKRGQNVTFRCDPISEHNRLYWYRQTLGQGPEFLTYFQNEAQLEKSRLLSDRFSAERPKGSFSTLEIQRTEQGDSAMYLCASSITQGVGNTIYFGEGSWLTVV.